Given below is one T cell receptor (beta chain) in context. Which antigen it targets is not known. The input lacks base qualities; no much larger clone sits a single base away. The hyperthyroidism patients were 18 to 65 years old and newly diagnosed, with a disease duration of less than 2 months. Patients were excluded if they had other autoimmune diseases, uncontrolled infections, pregnancy or lactation. Diagnosis relied on clinical symptoms, serum thyroxine, TRAb, thyroid ultrasound and orbital computed tomography. Total RNA was extracted with Trizol reagent and quality-checked on an Agilent 2100 Bioanalyzer. The data are from a study of Graves' ophthalmopathy and Graves' hyperthyroidism (dated by TCRdb to about 2018). The study in broad terms: Stable hyperthyroidism was defined as no progression to ophthalmopathy within 18 months of follow-up. In total, 120 to 150 blood samples were TCR-sequenced: fewer than 50 ophthalmopathy, some 72 hyperthyroidism and roughly 17 hyperthyroidism-to-ophthalmopathy patients. The study used signatures of the TCR beta repertoire to tell Graves' ophthalmopathy apart from Graves' hyperthyroidism and to predict which patients would progress to ophthalmopathy. Once sampling was done, hyperthyroidism patients were given methimazole at a starting dose of 30 mg daily, while ophthalmopathy patients were given high-dose intravenous methylprednisolone. To explore V-J signatures that distinguish ophthalmopathy from hyperthyroidism, a discovery set of 95 to 100 patients was enrolled, made up of 40 to 45 with ophthalmopathy and around 57 with stable hyperthyroidism. In five to seven hyperthyroidism patients, T-cell repertoires of thyroid tissue and blood were compared. An independent validation cohort comprised around 20 hyperthyroidism patients and around 16 patients who later progressed from hyperthyroidism to ophthalmopathy.

The paper's findings and limits, for the study overall: In cross-validation, the 13-signature model distinguished ophthalmopathy from stable hyperthyroidism with 85% to 90% sensitivity and around 81% specificity, and in the test set the corresponding values were roughly 80% and 75%. Sample size was not statistically predetermined, and group allocation was not concealed from the investigators. In validation, the model predicted ophthalmopathy progression with more than 70% sensitivity and 72.22% specificity; approximately 12 predicted patients were CT-confirmed with GO in a median of approximately six months. Most expanded thyroid clonotypes with a frequency above 0.001 also appeared in blood, which suggests that blood repertoires may reflect the immune response in the thyroid.

For repertoire sequencing, the TCR beta CDR3 regions were amplified from RNA transcripts. A first-round RT-PCR used HTBI primers with the Qiagen OneStep RT-PCR kit, followed by a second-round multiplex PCR, size selection and purification. The libraries underwent paired-end sequencing with 100 bp reads on an Illumina HiSeq2000. The paper's data handling went like this. Reads were processed with SOAPnuke, discarding reads with adapters, uncalled bases, mean Phred below 15, or no exact constant-primer or identifier match. COPE v1.2.5 was used to merge the high-quality paired reads. Each unique nucleotide sequence was defined as a clonotype, and clonotypes were aligned to IMGT TRB V, D and J references with MiTCR v1.1. The analysis was limited to V-J combinations with a frequency above 0.0001, which together covered 99.2% of the repertoires. For each V-J combination, a TCR clonal expansion and chaos score was defined as F50 clonal expansion divided by the chaos observed in the TCRdist matrix. Welch's t-statistics and random forest were used to reduce features to 13 V-J combinations, which were fed into a naive Bayes classifier. The Morisita-Horn index was used to measure how similar the thyroid and blood repertoires were. Using fastp at Q25 and MiXCR, TCRdb reprocessed the public reads and kept productive beta chains. Rows matching on CDR3 protein sequence are summarized as one entry with the most common DNA and genes. The V and J calls were determined by TCRdb, not by the authors. For this sample the table gives around 1,000,000 distinct CDR3 sequences, of which 35% to 40% were detected only once. In total, the top ten clones hold 11% of the sample.

V loses 3 bases of germline sequence and J loses 0 bases, and the interval between the two ends is 2 bases. CDR1 SQVTM and CDR2 ANQGSEA are derived from the germline V gene. From the cysteine through the phenylalanine, the CDR3 covers 12 amino acids. The entry retains the CDR3 DNA only, 36 bases that are in frame from base 1. The source is an adult man with Graves' hyperthyroidism. The chain is assembled from TRBV29-1 and TRBJ1-4; the D gene cannot be named for sure. Sample: peripheral blood or thyroid tissue (not recorded which). The DNA sequence follows: TGCAGCGTTGACGCAACTAATGAAAAACTGTTTTTT. Its protein reads: CSVDATNEKLFF.